Following are 29 T cell receptor beta chains from one sample sequenced in a study of human T cells and chemical hapten exposure. TCRdb ran MiXCR on the RACE reads and lists one entry per CDR3 protein. The sample lists fewer than 65,000 distinct CDR3 sequences; approximately 9.8% were seen once. The time point denotes: pre-sensitization, week 0. The treatment here: therapeutic diphenylcyclopropenone sensitization with weekly scalp DPC. Source: whole blood, taken in connection with sensitization to the hapten diphenylcyclopropenone (DPC). The receptors come from a woman aged 40 to 50 with alopecia areata. Some clones in this sample may be carry-over from other donors' samples.

The J gene is TRBJ2-5, the V gene TRBV5-1; D unclear. This CDR3 is 15 amino acids long. CDR1 and CDR2 (germline): SGHRS, YFSETQ. The V end was cut by 2 bases, the J end by 5 bases, with 16 bases between. The CDR3 protein is CASSFLSSTRETQYF. CDR3 nucleotide sequence: TGCGCCAGCAGCTTCCTCTCCTCTACGCGGGAGACCCAGTACTTC.

This clonotype was seen ten or more times. The chain carries TRBV30 and TRBJ2-5; D is perhaps TRBD1 or TRBD2 (6 bases each). The germline gives CDR1 GTSNPN, CDR2 SVGIG (reference sequence). The CDR3 length is 11 residues. DNA for the CDR3: TGTAACGGGGGCAGTCAAGAGACCCAGTACTTC. Translation gives CNGGSQETQYF.

This clonotype occurred a few times. The chain's CDR3 is CASSPGDRLVQPQHF. As DNA, the CDR3 is TGTGCCAGCAGCCCAGGGGACAGGTTAGTTCAGCCCCAGCATTTT. The genes are TRBV9 and TRBJ1-5; 8 bases align to TRBD1. V was clipped by 4 bases and J by 6 bases; unmatched bases: 9. CDR1 and CDR2 from the germline V gene are SGDLS and YYNGEE. CDR3 length equals 15 residues.

This clonotype showed up many times. J is TRBJ2-3 and V is TRBV6-2 or TRBV6-3; 14 bases fit TRBD2. The CDR3 has 16 residues. Germline loops: CDR1 MNHEY, CDR2 SVGEGT. Trimming removed 6 bases from V and 5 bases from J; junction bases left unmatched: 7. The chain's CDR3 is CASRKMGTSGRDTQYF. CDR3 coding DNA: TGTGCCAGCAGAAAGATGGGGACTAGCGGGAGAGATACGCAGTATTTT.

This clonotype was picked up many times. The chain carries TRBV20-1 and TRBJ1-5, with 7 bases lining up with TRBD1. V shed 5 bases and J 7 bases; nucleotides not matched to a gene: 8. This CDR3 has 13 amino acids. The germline CDR1 and CDR2 sequences are DFQATT and SNEGSKA (reference sequence). This CDR3 reads CSAGTGVRQPQHF. CDR3 nucleotides: TGCAGTGCTGGAACAGGGGTTCGACAGCCCCAGCATTTT.

The chain joins TRBV9 to TRBJ2-5, with D possibly TRBD1 on 6 matching bases. CDR1 and CDR2 (germline): SGDLS, YYNGEE. Trimming pared 3 bases from V and 2 bases from J, leaving 14 bases between. The CDR3 is made up of 15 amino acids. CDR3 DNA sequence: TGTGCCAGCAGCGCTCCGGCTGACAGGCAAGAGACCCAGTACTTC. It encodes CASSAPADRQETQYF.

The sample holds many counts of this clonotype. V and J are TRBV5-6 and TRBJ2-1, with a tentative D call TRBD1 (6 bases). Trimming removed 7 bases from V and 4 bases from J, with 18 bases in between. Germline CDR1 and CDR2: SGHDT and YYEEEE. The CDR3 extends over 15 amino acids. This CDR3 is CASLLFGQNYNEQFF. The CDR3 DNA is TGTGCCAGCCTCCTGTTCGGACAGAATTACAATGAGCAGTTCTTC.

J is TRBJ1-3 and V is TRBV14; a possible D gene is TRBD1 (5 bases). V lost 0 bases and J lost 4, with 13 bases in between. The CDR3 extends over 16 amino acids. Germline lookup yields CDR1 SGHDN and CDR2 FVKESK. This CDR3 is CASSQDRRVRGNTIYF. The CDR3 DNA is TGTGCCAGCAGCCAAGATCGCAGGGTTCGGGGAAACACCATATATTTT.

The CDR3 region has the DNA TGCGCCAGCAGGGAAACGAGCGGCCCAGAGACCCAGTACTTC. Its translation is CASRETSGPETQYF. The chain uses TRBV5-1 and TRBJ2-5; D is perhaps TRBD2 (5 bases). The V end was cut by 5 bases, the J end by 4 bases, with 15 bases between. This CDR3 region has 14 residues. CDR1 and CDR2 (germline): SGHRS, YFSETQ.

This clonotype was seen at least ten times. The genes are TRBV20-1 and TRBJ2-3; 8 bases align to TRBD2. This CDR3 has 16 residues. Trimming took 6 bases from V and 3 from J; bases not matched to a gene: 14. Germline V gives CDR1 DFQATT, CDR2 SNEGSKA (reference sequence). The CDR3 sequence is CSAINPGGGPTDTQYF. DNA for the CDR3: TGCAGTGCGATCAATCCGGGAGGGGGGCCGACAGATACGCAGTATTTT.

In regard to this clonotype: A read error may explain this, as a much larger clone is one base away. The J gene is TRBJ1-1, the V gene TRBV28; 7 bases are shared with TRBD1. Germline CDR1 reads MDHEN; CDR2 reads SYDVKM. This CDR3 has 16 residues. The CDR3 loop reads CANSARDSRGVTEAFF. Here the CDR3 DNA reads TGTGCCAACAGTGCCCGGGACAGCCGAGGGGTCACTGAAGCTTTCTTT.

In this sample, this clonotype turned up a few times. Given a much more abundant clone one base away, this may be a read error. This chain uses TRBV12-5 with TRBJ1-6, with D possibly being TRBD1 (6 bases). From germline, CDR1 is LGHNT and CDR2 FRNRAP. The CDR3 has 15 amino acids. Written as DNA, the CDR3 is TGTGCTAGTGCCCTAGTGGACAGCTCTAATTCACCCCTCCGCTTT. The encoded protein is CASALVDSSNSPLRF.

This clonotype occurred a few times. The chain combines TRBV12-3 or TRBV12-4 with TRBJ1-3; no clear D gene. Trimming cost V 0 bases and J 0 bases, with 15 bases left between them. The CDR3 spans 18 residues. The DNA of the CDR3 is TGTGCCAGCAGTTTAGCCCGACCGATGTCCTCCTCTGGAAACACCATATATTTT. It specifies CASSLARPMSSSGNTIYF.

The chain uses TRBV29-1 and TRBJ2-5; D is unresolved. Trimming stripped 5 bases from V and 0 bases from J, with 10 bases between. CDR3 length: 13 amino acids. The germline CDR1 and CDR2 sequences are SQVTM and ANQGSEA. For the CDR3, the DNA is TGCAGCGTTCATATAGTAGACCAAGAGACCCAGTACTTC. The encoded protein is CSVHIVDQETQYF.

This clonotype has a count of ten or more. The chain has TRBV5-4 and TRBJ1-1; D is possibly TRBD1 (5 bases). The CDR3 is 13 residues long. The germline V and J ends were trimmed by 1 base and 5 bases, with 9 bases remaining between them. Germline assignment: CDR1 SGHNT and CDR2 YYREEE (reference sequence). CDR3 coding DNA: TGTGCCAGCAGCTTGCGCGGGACGACTGAAGCTTTCTTT. It specifies CASSLRGTTEAFF.

This clonotype is labeled as medium-sized. The chain links TRBV13 to TRBJ1-6; D ambiguous. Germline CDR1 and CDR2: PRHDT and FYEKMQ (reference sequence). This CDR3 comprises 17 residues. Trimming cost V 0 bases and J 0 bases, with 9 bases left between them. The CDR3 here is CASSLGEGSSYNSPLHF. CDR3 nucleotide sequence: TGTGCCAGCAGCTTAGGCGAAGGCAGCTCCTATAATTCACCCCTCCACTTT.

The rearrangement links TRBV12-3 or TRBV12-4 to TRBJ1-6; 9 bases are a match to TRBD1. The CDR3 consists of 13 residues. Trimming at V came to 8 bases and at J to 10 bases, leaving 6 bases not matched to a gene. The chain's CDR3 is CASGRDRDSPLHF. CDR3 sequence (DNA): TGTGCCAGCGGGAGGGACAGGGACTCACCCCTCCACTTT.

Many counts were recorded for this clonotype. The rearrangement links TRBV9 to TRBJ2-5; 8 bases map to TRBD1. CDR1 SGDLS and CDR2 YYNGEE come from the germline V gene. The CDR3 is made up of 14 amino acids. The V gene end was trimmed by 6 bases and the J gene end by 5 bases; junction bases not matched to a gene: 9. In nucleotides, the CDR3 is TGTGCCAGCAACCCTGGACAGGGCTTGGAGACCCAGTACTTC. It is translated as CASNPGQGLETQYF.

At least ten counts were recorded for this clonotype. The rearrangement links TRBV27 to TRBJ2-7; D is perhaps TRBD1 (6 bases). From germline, CDR1 is MNHEY and CDR2 SMNVEV (reference sequence). V gave up 5 bases and J gave up 0 bases, with 11 bases separating them. This CDR3 has 14 residues. CDR3 sequence: CASSGQTSSYEQYF. The DNA for the CDR3 is TGTGCCAGCAGTGGACAGACAAGCTCCTACGAGCAGTACTTC.

The V and J genes are TRBV2 and TRBJ1-3; 7 positions match TRBD1. The V gene end was trimmed by 6 bases and the J gene end by 0 bases; junction bases not matched to a gene: 5. Germline V gene lookup returns CDR1 SNHLY and CDR2 FYNNEI. CDR3 length: 15 residues. In DNA form, the CDR3 reads TGTGCCAGCAGGGGAAGGGACAGCTCTGGAAACACCATATATTTT. Encoded protein: CASRGRDSSGNTIYF.

This clonotype was counted between two and nine times. The J gene is TRBJ2-7, the V gene TRBV6-5; 7 positions match TRBD1. Unmatched junction bases numbered 8, after V lost 2 bases and J lost 4 bases. The CDR3 runs to 15 residues. Germline CDR1 is MNHEY and CDR2 is SVGAGI. The chain's CDR3 is CASSYDRQGRYEQYF. In nucleotides, the CDR3 is TGTGCCAGCAGTTACGATAGACAGGGAAGGTACGAGCAGTACTTC.

Concerning this clonotype: A much larger clone sits a single nucleotide away, making a read error possible. The chain employs TRBV6-4 and TRBJ1-5; D not resolved. Near its end, the DNA agrees better with TRBJ2-3, so the J call may be wrong. The germline CDR1 and CDR2 sequences are MRHNA and SNTAGT. This CDR3 has 13 amino acids. This CDR3 is CASNLDRDQPQYF. DNA of the CDR3: TGTGCCAGCAATCTAGATCGTGATCAGCCCCAGTATTTT.

The table lists this clonotype with many counts. The genes are TRBV27 and TRBJ1-4; a weak D match, TRBD1 (6 bases). The ends were cut back, 3 bases at V and 8 bases at J, with 13 bases in the middle. Germline CDR1 MNHEY, CDR2 SMNVEV (reference sequence). CDR3 length equals 14 residues. CDR3 loop: CASSLSRGGEKLFF. Written as DNA, the CDR3 is TGTGCCAGCAGTTTGTCCAGGGGTGGGGAAAAACTGTTTTTT.

This clonotype has a handful of counts. V is TRBV29-1 and J is TRBJ1-1; no clear D gene. CDR3 length: 13 amino acids. With 4 bases removed from V and 0 bases from J, the gap between germline ends came to 9 bases. Germline V gene lookup returns CDR1 SQVTM and CDR2 ANQGSEA. The CDR3 region is CSVVTRMNTEAFF. The CDR3 coding sequence is TGCAGCGTTGTGACTCGCATGAACACTGAAGCTTTCTTT. Full variable domain (rest looked up from reference TRBV29-1 and TRBJ1-1): SAVISQKPSRDICQRGTSLTIQCQVDSQVTMMFWYRQQPGQSLTLIATANQGSEATYESGFVIDKFPISRPNLTFSTLTVSNMSPEDSSIYLCSVVTRMNTEAFFGQGTRLTVV.

Only a few counts were recorded for this clonotype. V is TRBV5-1 and J is TRBJ2-3, with 8 bases aligning to TRBD2. Losses at the gene ends were 0 bases for V and 6 bases for J; bases not matched to a gene: 9. Germline assignment: CDR1 SGHRS and CDR2 YFSETQ. CDR3 length: 16 residues. As DNA, the CDR3 is TGCGCCAGCAGCTTGGAGCGGGGGCCACCTTTGGATACGCAGTATTTT. Translation: CASSLERGPPLDTQYF.

This clonotype was counted ten times or more. The V call is TRBV4-2, the J call TRBJ2-3, with TRBD2 matching 11 bases. This CDR3 contains 13 residues. Losses at the gene ends were 1 base for V and 13 bases for J; bases not matched to a gene: 4. CDR1 and CDR2 (germline): LGHNA, YNFKEQ. The CDR3 DNA reads as TGTGCCAGCAGCCAAGCACTAGCGGGGGAGAAGTATTTT. Its protein is CASSQALAGEKYF.

This clonotype has a handful of counts. V and J are TRBV5-4 and TRBJ1-1, with no clear D. There are 16 residues in the CDR3. V gave up 5 bases and J gave up 2 bases, with 19 bases separating them. From germline, CDR1 is SGHNT and CDR2 YYREEE (reference sequence). The CDR3 loop reads CASRPDISRGNTEAFF. CDR3 sequence (DNA): TGTGCCAGCAGACCCGATATCAGCCGGGGAAACACTGAAGCTTTCTTT.

This clonotype was counted at least ten times. The chain is built from TRBV18 and TRBJ1-2, with unresolved D. Germline CDR1 is KGHSH and CDR2 is LQKENI. Trimming shortened V by 0 bases and J by 4 bases, and 9 bases separated the two germline ends. CDR3 length equals 14 residues. The CDR3 loop is CASSPPLRTYGYTF. The CDR3 DNA reads TGTGCCAGCTCACCACCGCTTAGAACCTATGGCTACACCTTC.

Of note for this clonotype: This could be a read error, since a much larger clone is one nucleotide away. This chain joins TRBV12-3 or TRBV12-4 and TRBJ2-3; D perhaps matches TRBD2 (5 bases). The V gene lost 2 bases and the J gene lost 0 bases, with 15 bases spanning the gap. The CDR3 spans 17 residues. The CDR3 region has the DNA TGTGCCAGCAGTTTAAGGTCAGCGGAGACTAGCACAGATACGCAGTATTTT. It codes for CASSLRSAETSTDTQYF.